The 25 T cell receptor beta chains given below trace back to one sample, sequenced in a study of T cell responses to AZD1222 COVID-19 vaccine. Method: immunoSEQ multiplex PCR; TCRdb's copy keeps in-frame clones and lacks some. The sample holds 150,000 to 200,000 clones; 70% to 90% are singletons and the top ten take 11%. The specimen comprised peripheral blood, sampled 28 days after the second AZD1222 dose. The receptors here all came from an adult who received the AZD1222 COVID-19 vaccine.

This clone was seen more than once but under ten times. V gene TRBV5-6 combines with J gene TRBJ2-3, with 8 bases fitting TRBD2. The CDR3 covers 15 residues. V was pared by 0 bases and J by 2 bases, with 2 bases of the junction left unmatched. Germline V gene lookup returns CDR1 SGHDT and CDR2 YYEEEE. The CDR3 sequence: CASSLGGGYTDTQYF. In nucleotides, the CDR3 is TGTGCCAGCAGCTTGGGCGGGGGGTACACAGATACGCAGTATTTT.

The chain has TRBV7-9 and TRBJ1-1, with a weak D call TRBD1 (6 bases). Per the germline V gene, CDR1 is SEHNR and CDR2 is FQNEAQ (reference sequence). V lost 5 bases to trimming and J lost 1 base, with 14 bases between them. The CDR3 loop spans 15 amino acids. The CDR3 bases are TGTGCCAGCAGCGGATGGGGGCAGACGAACACTGAAGCTTTCTTT. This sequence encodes CASSGWGQTNTEAFF.

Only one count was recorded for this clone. The CDR3 region has the DNA TGTGCCAGCAGCTTAGGGACCACTAGCACAGATACGCAGTATTTT. It yields the protein CASSLGTTSTDTQYF. V usage is TRBV7-2 and J usage is TRBJ2-3; D ambiguous. This CDR3 spans 15 amino acids. From germline, CDR1 is SGHTA and CDR2 FQGNSA. Trimming stripped 1 base from V and 0 bases from J, with 8 bases between. Looking up the rest from reference TRBV7-2 and TRBJ2-3 gives the full variable domain: GAGVSQSPSNKVTEKGKDVELRCDPISGHTALYWYRQSLGQGLEFLIYFQGNSAPDKSGLPSDRFSAERTGGSVSTLTIQRTQQEDSAVYLCASSLGTTSTDTQYFGPGTRLTVL.

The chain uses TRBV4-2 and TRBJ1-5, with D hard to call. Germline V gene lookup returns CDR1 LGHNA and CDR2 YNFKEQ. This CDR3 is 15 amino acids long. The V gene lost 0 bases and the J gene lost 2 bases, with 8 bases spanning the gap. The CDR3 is CASSQDLGGNQPQHF. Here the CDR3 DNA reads TGTGCCAGCAGCCAAGACCTTGGGGGCAATCAGCCCCAGCATTTT.

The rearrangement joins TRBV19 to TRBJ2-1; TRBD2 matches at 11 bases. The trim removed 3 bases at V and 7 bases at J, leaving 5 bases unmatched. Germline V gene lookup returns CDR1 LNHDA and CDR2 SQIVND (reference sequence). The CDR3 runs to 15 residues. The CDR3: CASSIPTSGANEQFF. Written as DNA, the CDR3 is TGTGCCAGTAGTATCCCGACTAGCGGGGCTAATGAGCAGTTCTTC.

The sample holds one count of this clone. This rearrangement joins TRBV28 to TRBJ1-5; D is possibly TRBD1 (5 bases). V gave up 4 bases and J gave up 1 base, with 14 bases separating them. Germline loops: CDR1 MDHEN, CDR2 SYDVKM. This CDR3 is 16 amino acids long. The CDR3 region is CASSSAGGLSNQPQHF. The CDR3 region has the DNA TGTGCCAGCAGTTCCGCCGGGGGATTAAGCAATCAGCCCCAGCATTTT.

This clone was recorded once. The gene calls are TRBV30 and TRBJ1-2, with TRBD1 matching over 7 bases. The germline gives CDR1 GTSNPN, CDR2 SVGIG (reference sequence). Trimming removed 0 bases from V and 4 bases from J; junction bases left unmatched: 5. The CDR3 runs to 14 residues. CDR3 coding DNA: TGTGCCTGGAGTGTAACAGGGGATCTCTATGGCTACACCTTC. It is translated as CAWSVTGDLYGYTF.

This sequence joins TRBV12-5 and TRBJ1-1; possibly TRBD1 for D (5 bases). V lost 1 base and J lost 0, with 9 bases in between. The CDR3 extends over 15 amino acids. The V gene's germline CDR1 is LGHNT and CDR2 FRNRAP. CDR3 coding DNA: TGTGCTAGTGGTTTGGGACCAGGGATGAACACTGAAGCTTTCTTT. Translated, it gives CASGLGPGMNTEAFF.

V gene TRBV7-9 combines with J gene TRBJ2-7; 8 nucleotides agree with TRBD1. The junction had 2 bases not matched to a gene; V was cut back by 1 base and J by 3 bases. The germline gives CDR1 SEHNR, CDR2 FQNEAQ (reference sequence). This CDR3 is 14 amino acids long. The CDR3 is CASSLGDRGYEQYF. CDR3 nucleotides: TGTGCCAGCAGCTTAGGTGACAGGGGCTACGAGCAGTACTTC.

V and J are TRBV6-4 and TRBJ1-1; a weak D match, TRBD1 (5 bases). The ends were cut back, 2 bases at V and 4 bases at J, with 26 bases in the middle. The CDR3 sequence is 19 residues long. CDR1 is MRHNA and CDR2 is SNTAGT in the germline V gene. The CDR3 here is CASSDGGRVSGTESTEAFF. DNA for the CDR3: TGTGCCAGCAGTGACGGTGGCAGGGTGAGCGGGACGGAAAGCACTGAAGCTTTCTTT.

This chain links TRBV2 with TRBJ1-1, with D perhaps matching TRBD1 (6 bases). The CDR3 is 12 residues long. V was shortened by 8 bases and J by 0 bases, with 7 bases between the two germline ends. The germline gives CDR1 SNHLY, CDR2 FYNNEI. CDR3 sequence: CASRDMNTEAFF. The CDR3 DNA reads TGTGCCAGCCGGGACATGAACACTGAAGCTTTCTTT.

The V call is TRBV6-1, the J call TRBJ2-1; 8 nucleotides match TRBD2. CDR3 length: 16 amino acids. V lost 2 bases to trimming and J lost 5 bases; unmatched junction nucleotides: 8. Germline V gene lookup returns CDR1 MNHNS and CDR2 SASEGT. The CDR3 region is CASSELPGGPHNEQFF. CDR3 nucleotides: TGTGCCAGCAGTGAACTACCGGGGGGGCCCCACAATGAGCAGTTCTTC.

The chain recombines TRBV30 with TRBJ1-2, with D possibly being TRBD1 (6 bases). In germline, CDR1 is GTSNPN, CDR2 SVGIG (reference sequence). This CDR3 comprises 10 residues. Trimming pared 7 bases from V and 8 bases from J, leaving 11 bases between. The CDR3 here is CASEGGGYTF. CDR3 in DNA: TGTGCCTCCGAGGGGGGAGGCTACACCTTC.

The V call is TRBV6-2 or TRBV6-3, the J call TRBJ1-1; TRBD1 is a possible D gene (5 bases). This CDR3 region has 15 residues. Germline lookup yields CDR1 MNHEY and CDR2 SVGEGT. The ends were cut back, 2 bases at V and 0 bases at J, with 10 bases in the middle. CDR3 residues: CASSYNPGLNTEAFF. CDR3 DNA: TGTGCCAGCAGTTACAATCCGGGGCTGAACACTGAAGCTTTCTTT.

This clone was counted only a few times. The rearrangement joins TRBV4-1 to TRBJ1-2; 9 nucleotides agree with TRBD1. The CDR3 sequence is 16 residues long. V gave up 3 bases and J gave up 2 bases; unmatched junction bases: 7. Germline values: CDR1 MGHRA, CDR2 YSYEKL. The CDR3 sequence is CASSHPLDRGNYGYTF. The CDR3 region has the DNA TGCGCCAGCAGCCACCCCCTAGACAGGGGGAACTATGGCTACACCTTC.

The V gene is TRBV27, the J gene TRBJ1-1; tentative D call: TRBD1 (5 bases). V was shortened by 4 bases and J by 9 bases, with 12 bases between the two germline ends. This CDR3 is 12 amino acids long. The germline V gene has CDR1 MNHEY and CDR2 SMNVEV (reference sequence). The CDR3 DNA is TGTGCCAGCAGTTCCCGGGACGGGAAAGCTTTCTTT. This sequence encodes CASSSRDGKAFF.

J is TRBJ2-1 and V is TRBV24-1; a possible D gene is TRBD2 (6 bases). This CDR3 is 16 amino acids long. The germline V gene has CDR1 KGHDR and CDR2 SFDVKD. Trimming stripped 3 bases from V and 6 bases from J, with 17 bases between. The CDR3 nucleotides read TGTGCCACCAGTGATATAACCCGGTCGGGGGTCAATGAGCAGTTCTTC. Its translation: CATSDITRSGVNEQFF.

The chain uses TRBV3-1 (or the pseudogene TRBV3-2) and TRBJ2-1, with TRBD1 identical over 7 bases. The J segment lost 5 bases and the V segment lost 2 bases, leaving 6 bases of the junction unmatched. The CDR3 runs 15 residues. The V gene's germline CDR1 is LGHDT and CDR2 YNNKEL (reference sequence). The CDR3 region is CASSQNLDRDNEQFF. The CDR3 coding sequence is TGTGCCAGCAGCCAAAACCTCGACAGGGACAATGAGCAGTTCTTC.

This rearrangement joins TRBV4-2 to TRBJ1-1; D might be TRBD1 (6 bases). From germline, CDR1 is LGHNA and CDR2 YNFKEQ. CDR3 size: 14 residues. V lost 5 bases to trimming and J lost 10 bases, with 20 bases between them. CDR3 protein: CASSERDILRGAFF. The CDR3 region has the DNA TGTGCCAGCAGCGAAAGGGACATCCTCAGGGGAGCTTTCTTT.

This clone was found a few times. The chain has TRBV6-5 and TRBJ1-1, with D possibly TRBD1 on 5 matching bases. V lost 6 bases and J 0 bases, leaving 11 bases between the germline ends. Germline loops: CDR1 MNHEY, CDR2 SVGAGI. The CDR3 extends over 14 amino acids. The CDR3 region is CASRDSGVNTEAFF. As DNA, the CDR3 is TGTGCCAGCAGGGATTCGGGGGTGAACACTGAAGCTTTCTTT.

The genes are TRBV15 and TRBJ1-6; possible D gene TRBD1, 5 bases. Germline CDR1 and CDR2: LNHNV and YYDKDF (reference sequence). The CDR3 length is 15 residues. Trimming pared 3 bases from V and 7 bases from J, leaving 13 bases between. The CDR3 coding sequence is TGTGCCACCAGCAGTGATCTAGGGGTAAATTCACCCCTCCACTTT. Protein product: CATSSDLGVNSPLHF.

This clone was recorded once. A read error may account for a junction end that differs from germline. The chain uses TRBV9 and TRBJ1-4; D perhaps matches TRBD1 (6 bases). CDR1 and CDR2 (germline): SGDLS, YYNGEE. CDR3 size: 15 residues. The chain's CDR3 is CASSAPGTTNEKLFF. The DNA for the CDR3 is TGTGCCAGCAGCGCCCCCGGGACAACAAATGAAAAACTGTTTTTT.

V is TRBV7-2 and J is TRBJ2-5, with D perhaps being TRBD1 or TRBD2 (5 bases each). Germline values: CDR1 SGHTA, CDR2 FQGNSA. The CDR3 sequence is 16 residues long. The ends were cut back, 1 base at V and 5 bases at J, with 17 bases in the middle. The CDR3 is CASSLGFGARGETQYF. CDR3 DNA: TGTGCCAGCAGCTTAGGGTTCGGGGCTAGAGGGGAGACCCAGTACTTC.

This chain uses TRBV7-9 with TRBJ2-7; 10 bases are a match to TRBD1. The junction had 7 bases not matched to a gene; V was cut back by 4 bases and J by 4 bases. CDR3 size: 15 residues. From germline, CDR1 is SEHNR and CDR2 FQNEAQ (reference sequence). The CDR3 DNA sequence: TGTGCCAGCAGCTCAGGACAGGGGGGAGGATACGAGCAGTACTTC. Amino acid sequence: CASSSGQGGGYEQYF.

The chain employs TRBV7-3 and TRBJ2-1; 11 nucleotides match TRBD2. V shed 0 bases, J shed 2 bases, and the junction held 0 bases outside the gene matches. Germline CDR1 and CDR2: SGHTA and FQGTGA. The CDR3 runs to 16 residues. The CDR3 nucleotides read TGTGCCAGCAGCTTAACTAGCGGGGGGGCCTACAATGAGCAGTTCTTC. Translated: CASSLTSGGAYNEQFF.